Shown below are 2 T cell receptor beta chains from a single sample sequenced in a study of cytomegalovirus exposure and HLA in healthy donors (dated by TCRdb to about 2017). The receptor library was made with the immunoSEQ multiplex PCR assay. The multiplex PCR relied on a mix of 60 forward primers for TCR Vbeta segments and 13 reverse primers for TCR Jbeta segments. The immuneACCESS repertoire file appears here via TCRdb, limited to in-frame rearrangements. These files lack a portion of the clones; in checked studies, under half of the deficit traces to unresolved V genes, and the cause of the others is not known. For this sample the table gives about 140,000 clones, of which roughly 74% were detected only once. Jointly, the top ten make up 2% to 2.5% of the sample. Sequenced material: PBMCs. The receptors were gathered from a woman between 18 and 30 years old in good health and CMV-seropositive.

DNA for the CDR3: TGCGCCAGCAGCTTGGGATCCTCTTGGGGGCAGACCTACGAGCAGTACTTC. It specifies CASSLGSSWGQTYEQYF. The chain carries TRBV5-1 and TRBJ2-5; maybe TRBD1 (6 bases). The J call may be faulty, since TRBJ2-7 better matches the DNA end. CDR1 and CDR2 (germline): SGHRS, YFSETQ. This CDR3 comprises 17 residues.

This clone was picked up a small number of times. V and J are TRBV6-1 and TRBJ1-6; D is undetermined. V was pared by 4 bases and J by 5 bases, with 12 bases between. This CDR3 is 15 amino acids long. The germline V gene encodes CDR1 MNHNS and CDR2 SASEGT. Here the CDR3 DNA reads TGTGCCAGCAGTGGCACGGGTAGTCATAATTCACCCCTCCACTTT. Residues: CASSGTGSHNSPLHF.